This is a list of T cell receptor beta chains from one sample in a study of blood T cell repertoires in COVID-19. Only in-frame clones appear in the TCRdb table, and some are missing; sequencing was by immunoSEQ multiplex PCR. The repertoire holds about 310,000 clones, with under 90% as singletons. The specimen sequenced was peripheral blood. Receptors were obtained from a woman under 40 with COVID-19, enrolled during active disease. The CDR3 runs from the conserved cysteine through the conserved F or W. The order of the fields is CDR3 length, clone size, D gene, V gene, J gene, CDR3 protein, CDR3 DNA. The D gene is left open where the match is weak. Rows give clone size only sometimes, using once, few, many, or a class for an expanded clone.

15,-,TRBD1,TRBV7-9,TRBJ2-1,CASSLKQGHYNEQFF,TGTGCCAGCAGCTTAAAACAGGGGCACTACAATGAGCAGTTCTTC
13,-,-,TRBV2,TRBJ1-1,CASGRGLGTEAFF,TGTGCCAGTGGTAGGGGTCTGGGCACTGAAGCTTTCTTT
17,-,-,TRBV7-2,TRBJ1-4,CASSLESGGTTNEKLFF,TGTGCCAGCAGCTTAGAGTCCGGGGGAACAACTAATGAAAAACTGTTTTTT
16,-,TRBD2,TRBV4-1,TRBJ2-5,CASSHGLAEGQETQYF,TGCGCCAGCAGCCACGGACTAGCGGAGGGACAAGAGACCCAGTACTTC
15,-,TRBD1,TRBV2,TRBJ1-5,CASSGGQVSNQPQHF,TGTGCCAGCAGTGGGGGACAGGTTAGCAATCAGCCCCAGCATTTT
13,-,TRBD1,TRBV2,TRBJ2-7,CASSDDRGREQYF,TGTGCCAGCAGTGACGACAGGGGGCGCGAGCAGTACTTC
15,-,-,TRBV2,TRBJ1-1,CASRSFAGGHTEAFF,TGTGCCAGCAGGTCCTTTGCGGGGGGCCACACTGAAGCTTTCTTT
15,-,-,TRBV13,TRBJ1-6,CASSPRDTINSPLHF,TGTGCCAGCAGCCCCCGGGACACCATTAATTCACCCCTCCACTTT
12,-,TRBD2,TRBV2,TRBJ2-5,CASSRGSGAQYF,TGTGCCAGCAGTCGCGGTAGCGGGGCCCAGTACTTC
16,few,TRBD1,TRBV14,TRBJ2-2,CASRAVGTGATGELFF,TGTGCCAGCAGGGCAGTTGGGACAGGCGCGACCGGGGAGCTGTTTTTT
13,-,TRBD1,TRBV19,TRBJ1-2,CASIPDRGDGYTF,TGTGCCAGTATCCCGGACAGGGGTGATGGCTACACCTTC
16,once,-,TRBV28,TRBJ2-1,CASSPRTQSSYNEQFF,TGTGCCAGCAGTCCTCGAACACAGAGCTCCTACAATGAGCAGTTCTTC
13,-,TRBD1,TRBV12-3/TRBV12-4,TRBJ2-1,CASTRDRGHEQFF,TGTGCCAGCACCAGAGACAGGGGGCATGAGCAGTTCTTC
17,few,-,TRBV4-1,TRBJ1-2,CASSLYRVRLANYGYTF,TGCGCCAGCAGCCTATACAGGGTCCGCCTAGCTAACTATGGCTACACCTTC
13,-,-,TRBV3-1/TRBV3-2,TRBJ2-3,CASSQYTSYTQYF,TGTGCCAGCAGCCAATATACTAGTTATACGCAGTATTTT
16,-,TRBD2,TRBV5-1,TRBJ2-7,CASSLAISGEPYEQYF,TGCGCCAGCAGCTTGGCCATCAGCGGGGAACCCTACGAGCAGTACTTC
15,-,TRBD2,TRBV7-8,TRBJ2-4,CASSFASGTKNIQYF,TGTGCCAGCAGCTTCGCTAGCGGGACCAAAAACATTCAGTACTTC
11,-,-,TRBV19,TRBJ2-3,CASSVADTQYF,TGTGCCAGTAGTGTCGCAGATACGCAGTATTTT
17,-,TRBD1,TRBV5-4,TRBJ1-3,CASSLEPGQNSGNTIYF,TGTGCCAGCAGCTTGGAGCCGGGACAGAACTCTGGAAACACCATATATTTT
16,once,-,TRBV5-1,TRBJ2-5,CASSLEFRGKTETQYF,TGCGCCAGCAGCTTGGAGTTTCGCGGGAAAACGGAGACCCAGTACTTC
20,-,TRBD2,TRBV28,TRBJ2-5,CASSRPKDIQLARPQETQYF,TGTGCCAGCAGTCGACCAAAAGACATCCAACTAGCGAGACCCCAAGAGACCCAGTACTTC
16,-,TRBD2,TRBV5-6,TRBJ2-1,CASSFRGLAGQDEQFF,TGTGCCAGCAGCTTTAGAGGACTAGCGGGGCAAGATGAGCAGTTCTTC
14,-,-,TRBV19,TRBJ2-3,CASGLPGRTDTQYF,TGTGCCAGTGGACTTCCGGGGAGAACAGATACGCAGTATTTT
14,-,TRBD1,TRBV24-1,TRBJ1-1,CATSDPGQGAEAFF,TGTGCCACCAGTGATCCTGGTCAGGGGGCTGAAGCTTTCTTT
15,-,-,TRBV21-1,TRBJ1-1,CASSKRGPTNTEAFF,TGTGCCAGCAGCAAAAGGGGTCCAACGAACACTGAAGCTTTCTTT
14,-,TRBD1,TRBV5-4,TRBJ2-1,CAILDRGRGNEQFF,TGTGCCATTCTGGACAGGGGGAGGGGCAATGAGCAGTTCTTC
13,-,TRBD1,TRBV15,TRBJ1-1,CATSRVGTGSAFF,TGTGCCACCAGCAGGGTGGGGACAGGGTCTGCTTTCTTT
15,-,TRBD1,TRBV5-1,TRBJ2-1,CASSTGTGLNNEQFF,TGCGCCAGCAGCACCGGGACAGGACTGAACAATGAGCAGTTCTTC
15,-,-,TRBV9,TRBJ2-1,CASSVELGGANEQFF,TGTGCCAGCAGCGTAGAACTAGGCGGTGCCAATGAGCAGTTCTTC
16,-,-,TRBV5-1,TRBJ1-3,CASSLAGGFSGNTIYF,TGCGCCAGCAGCTTGGCTGGGGGGTTCAGTGGAAACACCATATATTTT
16,-,TRBD2,TRBV5-1,TRBJ2-1,CASAVAGANSYNEQFF,TGCGCCAGCGCTGTAGCGGGAGCCAACTCCTACAATGAGCAGTTCTTC
14,-,-,TRBV27,TRBJ2-1,CASSERDLNNEQFF,TGTGCCAGCAGTGAACGGGACTTGAATAATGAGCAGTTCTTC
15,-,-,TRBV15,TRBJ2-7,CATSRHQTERDEQYF,TGTGCCACCAGCAGACATCAGACAGAGCGGGACGAGCAGTACTTC
14,-,-,TRBV4-1,TRBJ2-7,CASSPDVPSYEQYF,TGCGCCAGCAGCCCAGACGTCCCCTCCTACGAGCAGTACTTC
16,-,TRBD1,TRBV15,TRBJ2-6,CATSSATGVGANVLTF,TGTGCCACCAGCAGTGCTACAGGGGTTGGGGCCAACGTCCTGACTTTC
15,-,-,TRBV11-2,TRBJ1-5,CASSRGTTDNQPQHF,TGTGCCAGCAGCCGTGGGACAACCGACAATCAGCCCCAGCATTTT
13,-,-,TRBV19,TRBJ1-2,CASSIGGDRGYTF,TGTGCCAGTAGTATAGGGGGAGATCGTGGCTACACCTTC
15,once,-,TRBV20-1,TRBJ1-6,CSASSAASENSPLHF,TGCAGTGCTAGTTCAGCCGCATCGGAGAATTCACCCCTCCACTTT
12,-,TRBD1,TRBV29-1,TRBJ2-2,CSVTGDTGELFF,TGCAGCGTAACAGGGGACACCGGGGAGCTGTTTTTT
11,-,-,TRBV10-3,TRBJ2-7,CAISADFEQYF,TGTGCCATCAGTGCAGACTTCGAGCAGTACTTC
13,-,TRBD1,TRBV29-1,TRBJ2-2,CSVGDRGTGELFF,TGCAGCGTTGGTGACAGGGGCACCGGGGAGCTGTTTTTT
15,-,TRBD1,TRBV6-6,TRBJ1-2,CASSSHRGEPYGYTF,TGTGCCAGCAGTTCTCACAGGGGGGAGCCCTATGGCTACACCTTC
15,-,TRBD2,TRBV7-2,TRBJ2-2,CASSPSGRRAGELFF,TGTGCCAGCAGCCCTAGCGGGAGAAGGGCCGGGGAGCTGTTTTTT
13,-,-,TRBV7-9,TRBJ2-1,CASRPEGGHEQFF,TGTGCCAGCAGACCGGAAGGAGGGCATGAGCAGTTCTTC
14,-,TRBD1,TRBV6-5,TRBJ1-1,CASRGTGANTEAFF,TGTGCCAGCAGAGGGACAGGGGCTAACACTGAAGCTTTCTTT
15,-,TRBD2,TRBV7-9,TRBJ2-1,CASSLDPAGGSEQFF,TGTGCCAGCAGCTTAGATCCAGCGGGAGGATCTGAGCAGTTCTTC
13,-,-,TRBV4-2,TRBJ1-1,CASSQWRGTEAFF,TGTGCCAGCAGCCAATGGAGGGGAACTGAAGCTTTCTTT
13,once,-,TRBV7-9,TRBJ1-6,CASSLGPDSPLHF,TGTGCCAGCAGCTTAGGTCCGGATTCACCCCTCCACTTT
11,-,-,TRBV25-1,TRBJ2-5,CASSAKETQYF,TGTGCCAGCAGTGCCAAAGAGACCCAGTACTTC
15,-,-,TRBV3-1/TRBV3-2,TRBJ2-5,CASSQDMDGKETQYF,TGTGCCAGCAGCCAAGATATGGACGGGAAGGAGACCCAGTACTTC
13,-,TRBD2,TRBV10-3,TRBJ2-7,CAIRPGLSDEQYF,TGTGCCATCAGGCCGGGACTATCTGACGAGCAGTACTTC
14,-,-,TRBV9,TRBJ2-2,CASSLSVASGELFF,TGTGCCAGCAGCCTAAGCGTAGCTTCCGGGGAGCTGTTTTTT
14,-,-,TRBV4-1,TRBJ2-7,CASSQVAGDYEQYF,TGCGCCAGCAGCCAAGTTGCGGGTGACTACGAGCAGTACTTC
13,-,TRBD2,TRBV10-2,TRBJ2-2,CASSLAATGELFF,TGCGCCAGCAGTCTAGCGGCCACCGGGGAGCTGTTTTTT
17,-,-,TRBV27,TRBJ1-6,CASTLDYLSSYNSPLHF,TGTGCCAGCACCCTGGACTACTTGAGCTCCTATAATTCACCCCTCCACTTT